The 25 T cell receptor beta chains presented below share a single source sample, sequenced in a study of shared clonotypes between healthy human individuals. Naive CD8 cells comprised CD45RO-negative, CCR7-positively selected cells, excluding terminally differentiated effector memory CD45RA+ cells. Data came from immunoSEQ multiplex PCR; TCRdb stores just in-frame clones and leaves some out. This table holds around 2,100,000 clones, about 95% found once. Material for sequencing was naive CD8+ T cells sorted from blood. The receptors stem from a man between 18 and 35 years old in good health.

The CDR3: CASSFGLAGHSPGEQYF. The DNA of the CDR3 is TGTGCCAGCAGCTTTGGACTAGCGGGACACTCCCCCGGGGAGCAGTACTTC. V gene TRBV7-2 combines with J gene TRBJ2-7, with 12 bases matching TRBD2. V lost 3 bases to trimming and J lost 7 bases; unmatched junction nucleotides: 13. CDR1 and CDR2 from the germline V gene are SGHTA and FQGNSA. The CDR3 runs 17 residues. Filled out from reference TRBV7-2 and TRBJ2-7, the complete variable domain reads GAGVSQSPSNKVTEKGKDVELRCDPISGHTALYWYRQSLGQGLEFLIYFQGNSAPDKSGLPSDRFSAERTGGSVSTLTIQRTQQEDSAVYLCASSFGLAGHSPGEQYFGPGTRLTVT.

CDR3 DNA: TGTGCCAGCAGCGTAGAGAGCGGCCCAAACACAGATACGCAGTATTTT. This codes for CASSVESGPNTDTQYF. The rearrangement uses TRBV9 and TRBJ2-3; perhaps TRBD2 as D (5 bases). The V and J ends lost 0 bases and 2 bases respectively, with 13 bases between them. This CDR3 spans 16 amino acids. Per the germline V gene, CDR1 is SGDLS and CDR2 is YYNGEE.

This chain links TRBV4-1 with TRBJ2-2; possible D gene TRBD1, 5 bases. The V and J ends lost 1 base and 7 bases respectively, with 10 bases between them. Germline V gene sequence: CDR1 MGHRA, CDR2 YSYEKL. CDR3 length equals 14 residues. CDR3 coding DNA: TGCGCCAGCAGCCAAGTTGGGGCCAACGGGGAGCTGTTTTTT. Residues: CASSQVGANGELFF.

CDR3 coding DNA: TGTGCCAGTAGTTCGGGGGAGTTACTCTCCGAGCAGTACTTC. Its translation: CASSSGELLSEQYF. The chain employs TRBV19 and TRBJ2-7, with a weak D call TRBD2 (6 bases). This CDR3 spans 14 amino acids. V was cut by 5 bases and J by 6 bases, with 17 bases left in between. Germline assignment: CDR1 LNHDA and CDR2 SQIVND (reference sequence).

The chain joins TRBV4-1 to TRBJ2-7; 7 bases map to TRBD2. This CDR3 spans 15 amino acids. Per the germline V gene, CDR1 is MGHRA and CDR2 is YSYEKL. Trimming cost V 1 base and J 2 bases; bases outside gene matches: 5. Written as DNA, the CDR3 is TGCGCCAGCAGCCAAGGAGGACGGGGGGCCTACGAGCAGTACTTC. It yields the protein CASSQGGRGAYEQYF.

The chain joins TRBV9 to TRBJ2-7; 11 positions match TRBD2. Trimming removed 0 bases from V and 2 bases from J; junction bases left unmatched: 7. Germline CDR1 SGDLS, CDR2 YYNGEE. The length of the CDR3 is 17 residues. The CDR3 sequence is CASSVARGTSGPYEQYF. DNA for the CDR3: TGTGCCAGCAGCGTAGCTCGAGGGACTAGCGGTCCCTACGAGCAGTACTTC.

The rearrangement links TRBV13 to TRBJ1-6; 8 bases are a match to TRBD1. This CDR3 spans 15 amino acids. Germline CDR1 PRHDT, CDR2 FYEKMQ (reference sequence). J lost 9 bases, V lost 5 bases, and 9 bases had no gene match. This chain's CDR3 is CASSLRTGNGSPLHF. Here the CDR3 DNA reads TGTGCCAGCAGCCTTAGGACAGGGAATGGTTCACCCCTCCACTTT.

The V gene is TRBV5-1, the J gene TRBJ2-1; possibly TRBD1 for D (6 bases). The CDR3 runs 15 residues. Trimming stripped 2 bases from V and 2 bases from J, with 11 bases between. Germline assignment: CDR1 SGHRS and CDR2 YFSETQ. The CDR3 DNA reads as TGCGCCAGCAGCTTCCAGGGGACGCCCTACAATGAGCAGTTCTTC. As protein: CASSFQGTPYNEQFF.

This chain connects TRBV27 to TRBJ1-1, with 7 bases matching TRBD1. Per germline, CDR1 MNHEY and CDR2 SMNVEV (reference sequence). J lost 5 bases, V lost 7 bases, and 10 bases had no gene match. This CDR3 comprises 14 residues. This chain's CDR3 is CASKEGGWGTEAFF. CDR3 DNA: TGTGCCAGCAAAGAAGGGGGCTGGGGTACTGAAGCTTTCTTT.

The J gene is TRBJ2-7, the V gene TRBV5-6; the D gene could be TRBD1 or TRBD2 (7 bases each). CDR1 is SGHDT, CDR2 YYEEEE, per germline. The CDR3 runs to 14 residues. The V and J ends lost 4 bases and 5 bases respectively, with 16 bases between them. Here the CDR3 reads CASSPGGGLDEQYF. CDR3 DNA sequence: TGTGCCAGCAGCCCAGGGGGAGGACTAGACGAGCAGTACTTC.

This clone was recorded once. The sample holds other DNA sequences that translate to the same CDR3. The chain's CDR3 is CASSQDGSSYNEQFF. For the CDR3, the DNA is TGTGCCAGCAGCCAGGACGGAAGCTCCTACAATGAGCAGTTCTTC. V is TRBV14 and J is TRBJ2-1, with D hard to call. CDR1 and CDR2 (germline): SGHDN, FVKESK. Trimming left V 3 bases short and J 0 bases short, with 9 bases between. This CDR3 is built from 15 residues.

This clone was seen only once. The V gene is TRBV6-1, the J gene TRBJ2-7, with 7 positions matching TRBD2. This CDR3 region has 16 residues. Germline V gives CDR1 MNHNS, CDR2 SASEGT. The ends lost 4 bases at V and 2 bases at J; junction bases unmatched: 11. The CDR3 protein is CASSAPPAGEPYEQYF. The CDR3 DNA follows: TGTGCCAGCAGTGCCCCCCCCGCGGGAGAACCCTACGAGCAGTACTTC.

This clone was observed once. Other DNA sequences within the sample encode an identical CDR3. The chain combines TRBV7-9 with TRBJ2-2, with D perhaps matching TRBD1 (5 bases). CDR1 and CDR2 from the germline V gene are SEHNR and FQNEAQ (reference sequence). V was pared by 3 bases and J by 1 base, with 6 bases between. The CDR3 loop spans 14 amino acids. CDR3 sequence (DNA): TGTGCCAGCAGCTTGACAGAGAACACCGGGGAGCTGTTTTTT. This encodes CASSLTENTGELFF.

This chain joins TRBV5-1 and TRBJ1-4; D is undetermined. The CDR3 consists of 15 residues. CDR1 and CDR2 from the germline V gene are SGHRS and YFSETQ. V was pared by 3 bases and J by 7 bases, with 16 bases between. For the CDR3, the DNA is TGCGCCAGCAGCTCGTACGGCCCGGAGAGTGAAAAACTGTTTTTT. Translating gives CASSSYGPESEKLFF.

V is TRBV28 and J is TRBJ2-7, with 7 positions matching TRBD1. Germline V gene data show CDR1 as MDHEN and CDR2 as SYDVKM. Germline trimming cut 3 bases from V and 7 bases from J; bases unmatched to any gene: 9. The length of the CDR3 is 14 residues. The CDR3 region is CASSFSETGNEQYF. For the CDR3, the DNA is TGTGCCAGCAGTTTTAGTGAGACAGGGAATGAGCAGTACTTC.

The V gene is TRBV19, the J gene TRBJ2-7; D is uncertain. Germline V gene lookup returns CDR1 LNHDA and CDR2 SQIVND (reference sequence). The CDR3 totals 13 residues. Trimming took 4 bases from V and 2 from J, leaving 9 bases between them. CDR3 protein: CASSTTTAYEQYF. CDR3 DNA: TGTGCCAGTAGTACCACCACAGCCTACGAGCAGTACTTC.

The genes are TRBV11-2 and TRBJ2-7; 7 nucleotides align to TRBD2. The trim removed 5 bases at V and 3 bases at J, leaving 16 bases unmatched. Germline-derived CDR1 and CDR2 are SGHAT and FQNNGV. This CDR3 contains 17 residues. This CDR3 reads CASSPRPGRAGNYEQYF. CDR3 DNA: TGTGCCAGCAGCCCCCGACCGGGGAGGGCCGGGAACTACGAGCAGTACTTC.

This sequence joins TRBV6-5 and TRBJ2-7; 7 bases agree with TRBD1. Germline values: CDR1 MNHEY, CDR2 SVGAGI. The junction had 6 bases not matched to a gene; V was cut back by 4 bases and J by 3 bases. The CDR3 is 14 amino acids. CDR3 nucleotide sequence: TGTGCCAGCAGTTCCACGACAGGGTTCTACGAGCAGTACTTC. Translating gives CASSSTTGFYEQYF.

In its sample, this clone was seen once. J is TRBJ2-7 and V is TRBV27; D not resolved. V lost 5 bases and J lost 5, with 13 bases in between. Germline V CDR1 and CDR2: MNHEY, SMNVEV (reference sequence). The CDR3 contains 13 residues. CDR3 amino acids: CASSPTLNNEQYF. DNA of the CDR3: TGTGCCAGCAGTCCAACTCTTAACAACGAGCAGTACTTC.

As regards this clone: At the DNA level, this CDR3 is encoded by other sequences in the same sample as well. V gene TRBV19 combines with J gene TRBJ2-5; 7 bases line up with TRBD1. The CDR3 is 13 residues long. V dropped 6 bases and J dropped 3; count of bases not matched to a gene: 4. In germline, CDR1 is LNHDA, CDR2 SQIVND (reference sequence). The CDR3 is CASSWDSEETQYF. The CDR3 DNA reads TGTGCCAGTAGCTGGGACAGCGAAGAGACCCAGTACTTC.

V usage is TRBV29-1 and J usage is TRBJ1-5; TRBD1 might be the D (5 bases). V was trimmed by 6 bases and J by 2 bases, leaving 14 bases between them. The length of the CDR3 is 14 residues. CDR1 is SQVTM, CDR2 ANQGSEA, per germline. CDR3 sequence reads: CSVATGGGNQPQHF. In DNA, the CDR3 is TGCAGCGTCGCAACTGGGGGTGGCAATCAGCCCCAGCATTTT.

The gene calls are TRBV19 and TRBJ2-2; a weak D match, TRBD2 (5 bases). V was cut by 6 bases and J by 6 bases, with 11 bases left in between. Germline loops: CDR1 LNHDA, CDR2 SQIVND (reference sequence). This CDR3 has 13 residues. This CDR3 is CASRREWAGELFF. The CDR3 DNA sequence: TGTGCCAGTAGAAGGGAGTGGGCCGGGGAGCTGTTTTTT.

The chain uses TRBV6-5 and TRBJ1-6, with D uncertain. Germline CDR1 MNHEY, CDR2 SVGAGI. The CDR3 spans 14 residues. With 2 bases removed from V and 7 bases from J, the gap between germline ends came to 9 bases. In DNA form, the CDR3 reads TGTGCCAGCAGTTACGGAACCGGCAATTCACCCCTCCACTTT. It codes for CASSYGTGNSPLHF.

The chain joins TRBV7-3 to TRBJ2-5; 7 bases match TRBD1. V was clipped by 5 bases and J by 5 bases; unmatched bases: 14. Looked up from germline, CDR1 is SGHTA and CDR2 is FQGTGA. CDR3 length: 16 amino acids. CDR3 loop: CASSPGGLRYGETQYF. CDR3 DNA: TGTGCCAGCAGCCCAGGGGGTCTCCGGTACGGGGAGACCCAGTACTTC.

The genes are TRBV4-1 and TRBJ2-7, with 8 bases identical to TRBD2. The V gene end was trimmed by 3 bases and the J gene end by 2 bases; junction bases not matched to a gene: 6. The length of the CDR3 is 15 residues. The germline CDR1 and CDR2 sequences are MGHRA and YSYEKL. CDR3 loop: CASSQLSGGTYEQYF. CDR3 DNA: TGCGCCAGCAGCCAGTTGAGCGGGGGCACCTACGAGCAGTACTTC.